This is a list of T cell receptor beta chains from one sample in a study of T cell responses to AZD1222 COVID-19 vaccine. This table comes from immunoSEQ multiplex PCR, and its TCRdb copy is limited to in-frame clones, with some not included. The sample lists about 99,000 clones; roughly 88% were seen once. Sequences were derived from peripheral blood, sampled on day 0 of AZD1222 vaccination. The receptors were sampled from an adult in good health. CDR3s include the opening cysteine and the closing phenylalanine or tryptophan. D genes are given only for firm matches. Clone size appears in some rows only: once, few, many, or a class for an expanded clone.

j_call d_call cdr3_length v_call clone_size cdr3_aa
TRBJ2-7 - 12 TRBV28 - CASTRYRGEQYF
TRBJ1-2 - 15 TRBV4-3 - CASSLSTGDSYGYTF
TRBJ2-3 - 11 TRBV7-9 - CASRQGDTQYF
TRBJ2-7 TRBD1 15 TRBV4-1 - CASSRRQGVGYEQYF
TRBJ2-1 TRBD1 16 TRBV7-3 - CASSSSGTGAYNEQFF
TRBJ2-7 TRBD2 12 TRBV7-9 - CASSWGGYEQYF
TRBJ1-2 TRBD1 16 TRBV4-2 - CASSQVFRGPLDGYTF
TRBJ1-3 - 14 TRBV7-6 - CASSSLDSRNTIYF
TRBJ1-6 - 13 TRBV30 - CAWSVAGSSPLHF
TRBJ2-6 TRBD1 16 TRBV5-8 - CASSLEDRDGANVLTF
TRBJ2-5 - 12 TRBV3-1/TRBV3-2 - CASSHPGETQYF
TRBJ1-1 - 14 TRBV27 - CASSRTAEGTEAFF
TRBJ2-5 - 10 TRBV2 - CASSEGTQYF
TRBJ1-1 - 15 TRBV5-5 - CASSLEQYMNTEAFF
TRBJ2-3 TRBD1 12 TRBV18 - CASSLQGGGQYF
TRBJ2-1 - 15 TRBV9 - CASSGPSPSYNEQFF
TRBJ1-2 - 16 TRBV19 - CASSSPRRQRGYGYTF
TRBJ1-1 - 15 TRBV28 - CASSPTPDRRTEAFF
TRBJ2-3 TRBD2 16 TRBV28 - CASRPSGGPSTDTQYF
TRBJ2-2 - 15 TRBV4-2 - CASSQRDGSTGELFF
TRBJ1-1 - 14 TRBV11-1 - CASSLAVRNTEAFF
TRBJ1-3 - 11 TRBV28 - CASSFIGTIYF
TRBJ2-1 - 11 TRBV19 - CASSRLQEQFF
TRBJ1-5 - 11 TRBV6-6 - CASGQFQPQHF
TRBJ1-2 - 15 TRBV4-1 once CASSPRTPAAYGYTF
TRBJ2-1 - 13 TRBV4-1 - CASSHKGLGFLFF
TRBJ2-2 - 16 TRBV9 - CASSFPEGLNTGELFF
TRBJ1-2 - 15 TRBV27 - CASRAPGSSYWGYTF
TRBJ1-2 TRBD1 14 TRBV3-1/TRBV3-2 - CASSQSEGAGGYTF
TRBJ2-5 - 15 TRBV9 - CASSVGGHLQETQYF
TRBJ1-5 - 15 TRBV2 - CASSEETGVNQPQHF
TRBJ2-3 TRBD2 14 TRBV30 few CAWSGAGETDTQYF
TRBJ2-1 TRBD1 15 TRBV19 few CASSIGGGLYNEQFF
TRBJ2-3 - 14 TRBV4-1 - CASSHSGGTDTQYF
TRBJ2-1 TRBD2 15 TRBV4-2 - CASSQGRGESDEQFF
TRBJ1-1 - 13 TRBV7-6 - CASSLEGGTEAFF
TRBJ1-6 - 14 TRBV19 - CASSGMVGNSPLHF
TRBJ1-1 - 14 TRBV27 - CASNFIPREERAFF
TRBJ1-4 - 15 TRBV5-1 once CASSLGGNQGEKLFF
TRBJ2-3 - 13 TRBV6-5 - CASRSYSTDTQYF
TRBJ2-1 - 17 TRBV18 - CASSQEVAGASYNEQFF
TRBJ2-7 - 14 TRBV28 - CASSTVGATGEQYF